Each of the 9 T cell receptor beta chains below was sequenced from the same sample in a study of T-cell memory formation after mild COVID-19. TCRdb re-derived calls from the 5' RACE reads in MiXCR, one entry per CDR3 protein. The sample carries fewer than 400,000 distinct CDR3 sequences, 10% to 15% recorded once. What was sequenced was PBMCs or a T cell subset sorted from them (not recorded which). These receptors were obtained from a man between 18 and 29 years old who had mild COVID-19 (a few samples of this study predate the infection). Cell type and time point are not known.

This clonotype came up a few times. The rearrangement joins TRBV7-9 to TRBJ1-1; a possible D gene is TRBD1 (6 bases). The CDR3 is 16 residues long. The germline V gene encodes CDR1 SEHNR and CDR2 FQNEAQ (reference sequence). V gave up 5 bases and J gave up 1 base, with 17 bases separating them. In nucleotides, the CDR3 is TGTGCCAGCAGCCAAGCTGTGGGGGCCGAGAACACTGAAGCTTTCTTT. This sequence encodes CASSQAVGAENTEAFF.

This clonotype appeared a few times. The rearrangement joins TRBV4-2 to TRBJ2-3; tentatively, D is TRBD2 (6 bases). The V gene lost 3 bases and the J gene lost 3 bases, with 13 bases spanning the gap. The CDR3 runs to 15 residues. Germline V CDR1 and CDR2: LGHNA, YNFKEQ. CDR3 coding DNA: TGTGCCAGCAGCCAGTTGGGGGGAATGACAGATACGCAGTATTTT. It yields the protein CASSQLGGMTDTQYF.

This clonotype was seen only a few times. V and J are TRBV10-3 and TRBJ1-1; D call uncertain. Trimming cost V 7 bases and J 5 bases, with 17 bases left between them. CDR1 ENHRY and CDR2 SYGVKD come from the germline V gene. The CDR3 runs to 14 residues. The CDR3 reads CAINKGGIGTEAFF. The CDR3 nucleotides are TGTGCCATCAACAAGGGTGGGATTGGGACTGAAGCTTTCTTT.

The chain uses TRBV7-9 and TRBJ2-7; TRBD1 or TRBD2 may be the D gene (5 bases each). The CDR3 consists of 13 residues. V lost 0 bases to trimming and J lost 9 bases, with 12 bases between them. CDR1 is SEHNR and CDR2 is FQNEAQ in the germline V gene (reference sequence). DNA for the CDR3: TGTGCCAGCAGCTTAGCCGGGTCCGGGACGCAGTACGTC. This sequence encodes CASSLAGSGTQYV.

V usage is TRBV7-8 and J usage is TRBJ2-3, with 9 bases that match TRBD1. Germline V CDR1 and CDR2: SGHVS, FQNEAQ. Germline trimming cut 1 base from V and 9 bases from J; bases unmatched to any gene: 8. The CDR3 is made up of 15 amino acids. In nucleotides, the CDR3 is TGTGCCAGCAGCTTAGAAGGTGGGACAGGGTCGACGCAGTATTTT. Translation: CASSLEGGTGSTQYF.

The CDR3 DNA sequence: TGTGCCAGCAGCCCGATAGCTGGGACTAGCACAGATACGCAGTATTTT. It is translated as CASSPIAGTSTDTQYF. The chain uses TRBV4-2 and TRBJ2-3; tentative D call: TRBD2 (6 bases). The CDR3 extends over 16 amino acids. Germline CDR1 is LGHNA and CDR2 is YNFKEQ. V gave up 4 bases and J gave up 0 bases, with 14 bases separating them.

The chain uses TRBV28 and TRBJ2-6; D is undetermined. This CDR3 region has 15 residues. V gave up 3 bases and J gave up 2 bases, with 8 bases separating them. The germline CDR1 and CDR2 sequences are MDHEN and SYDVKM. The CDR3 bases are TGTGCCAGCAGTTTGGCCTCCGCTGGGGCCAACGTCCTGACTTTC. Translation gives CASSLASAGANVLTF.

This clonotype was observed a few times. The chain is built from TRBV12-3 or TRBV12-4 and TRBJ2-2; tentatively, D is TRBD1 (5 bases). V was pared by 3 bases and J by 6 bases, with 14 bases between. The CDR3 is made up of 15 amino acids. The CDR3 nucleotides read TGTGCCAGCAGTTTTTTGGACATCATACCCGGGGAGCTGTTTTTT. It translates to CASSFLDIIPGELFF.

This chain links TRBV4-3 with TRBJ1-1; D is unresolved. The germline V and J ends were trimmed by 1 base and 2 bases, with 8 bases remaining between them. CDR1 and CDR2 (germline): LGHNA, YSLEER. The CDR3 length is 14 residues. For the CDR3, the DNA is TGCGCCAGCAGCCAAGGCTATTTAAACACTGAAGCTTTCTTT. Residues: CASSQGYLNTEAFF.